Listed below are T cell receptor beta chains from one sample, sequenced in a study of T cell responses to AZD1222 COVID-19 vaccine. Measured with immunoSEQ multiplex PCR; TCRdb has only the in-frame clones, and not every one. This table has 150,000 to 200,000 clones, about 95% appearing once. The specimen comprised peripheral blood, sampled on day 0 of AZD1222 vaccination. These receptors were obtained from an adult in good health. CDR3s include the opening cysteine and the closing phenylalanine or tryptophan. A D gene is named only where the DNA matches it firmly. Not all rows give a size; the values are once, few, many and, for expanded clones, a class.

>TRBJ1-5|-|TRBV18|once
TGTGCCAGCTCACCACAAAGAAATAGCAATCAGCCCCAGCATTTT
CASSPQRNSNQPQHF
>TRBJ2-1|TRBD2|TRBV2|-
TGTGCCAGCGGGGGGAGACTAGCGGGAGGGTTCTCCTACAATGAGCAGTTCTTC
CASGGRLAGGFSYNEQFF
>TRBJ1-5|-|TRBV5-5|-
TGTGCCAGCAGCCCCGTATGGAGCAATCAGCCCCAGCATTTT
CASSPVWSNQPQHF
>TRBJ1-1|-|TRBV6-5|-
TGTGCCAGCAGTGACTCCGGCGGGGATCCCACTGAAGCTTTCTTT
CASSDSGGDPTEAFF
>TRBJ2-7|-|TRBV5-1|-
TGCGCCAGCAGCTCGGGACTTGAACCCTACGAGCAGTACTTC
CASSSGLEPYEQYF
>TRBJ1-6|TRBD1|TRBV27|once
TGTGCCAGCAGTTTACGCCCCGGGACAGTAAATTCACCCCTCCACTTT
CASSLRPGTVNSPLHF
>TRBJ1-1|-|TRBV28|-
TGTGCCAGCAGTCCCGACAGAAATGAAGCTTTCTTT
CASSPDRNEAFF
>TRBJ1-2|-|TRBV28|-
TGTGCCAGCAGCCGCAGGGACATATATGGCTACACCTTC
CASSRRDIYGYTF
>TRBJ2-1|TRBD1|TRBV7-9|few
TGTGCCAGCAGTCATACAGGGGGCGTCTACAATGAGCAGTTCTTC
CASSHTGGVYNEQFF
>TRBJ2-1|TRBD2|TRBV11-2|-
TGTGCCAGCAGACCAAGTTGGGGGGAGGGATACAATGAGCAGTTCTTC
CASRPSWGEGYNEQFF
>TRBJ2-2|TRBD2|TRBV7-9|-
TGTGCCAGCAGCTTAGGACTAGCGGGACCCTCGGCCGGGGAGCTGTTTTTT
CASSLGLAGPSAGELFF
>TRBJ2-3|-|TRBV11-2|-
TGTGCCAGCAGCTTAGGAACCAGGGCAACAGATACGCAGTATTTT
CASSLGTRATDTQYF
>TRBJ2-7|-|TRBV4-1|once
TGCGCCAGCAGCCAAGTCTTTCGAGGCAGGGGTGATCCCTACGAGCAGTACTTC
CASSQVFRGRGDPYEQYF
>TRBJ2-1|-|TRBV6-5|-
TGTGCCAGCAGTCGCTCAGCGGGCTCCTACAATGAGCAGTTCTTC
CASSRSAGSYNEQFF
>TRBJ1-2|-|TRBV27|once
TGTGCCAGCACCCAAAGAGGCTACACCTTC
CASTQRGYTF
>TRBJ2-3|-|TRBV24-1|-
TGTGCCACCAGCCCAGGGGGGCCTTCCACAGATACGCAGTATTTT
CATSPGGPSTDTQYF
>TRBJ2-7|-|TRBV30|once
TGTGCCTGGAGTGGGGACCATTACGAGCAGTACTTC
CAWSGDHYEQYF
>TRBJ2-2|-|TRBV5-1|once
TGCGCCAGCAGCTTGGAAGCGGTGACCGGGGAGCTGTTTTTT
CASSLEAVTGELFF
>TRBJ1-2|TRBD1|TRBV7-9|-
TGTGCCAGCAGCGCCCTAGGGGACAGGGAGTATGGCTACACCTTC
CASSALGDREYGYTF
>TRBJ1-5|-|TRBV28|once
TGTGCCAGCACCTCATTATCGGGGGGTATTAGCAATCAGCCCCAGCATTTT
CASTSLSGGISNQPQHF
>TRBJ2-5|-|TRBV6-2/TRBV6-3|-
TGTGCCAGCAGCAAAAGATCCGGGCGGGAGACCCAGTACTTC
CASSKRSGRETQYF
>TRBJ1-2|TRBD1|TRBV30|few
TGTGCCTGGAGCGGCGTACTACTCCAGGGGGCTGGCACCCTCACTAACTATGGCTACACCTTC
CAWSGVLLQGAGTLTNYGYTF
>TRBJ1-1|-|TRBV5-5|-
TGTGCCAGCAGCTCGGGATTTGGGGCCATGAACACTGAAGCTTTCTTT
CASSSGFGAMNTEAFF
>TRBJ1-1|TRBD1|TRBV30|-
TGTGCCTGGGGGACAGGCCTGAACACTGAAGCTTTCTTT
CAWGTGLNTEAFF
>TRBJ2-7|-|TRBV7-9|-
TGTGCCAGCAGGTACAGGGCCTACGAGCAGTACTTC
CASRYRAYEQYF
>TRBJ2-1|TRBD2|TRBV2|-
TGTGCCAGCAGTGAAGGGCTAGCGGGACTGGGTGAGCAGTTCTTC
CASSEGLAGLGEQFF
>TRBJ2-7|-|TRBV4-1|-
TGCGCCAGCAGCCAACCCAAGGCCCTCGAGCAGTACTTC
CASSQPKALEQYF
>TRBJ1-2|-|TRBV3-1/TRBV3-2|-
TGTGCCAGCAGCCAAGGACAGTTTGGGGATAGAGGCACCTTC
CASSQGQFGDRGTF
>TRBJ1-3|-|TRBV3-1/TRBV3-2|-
TGTGCCAGCAGTCATTCTGGAAACACCATATATTTT
CASSHSGNTIYF
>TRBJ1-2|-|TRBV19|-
TGTGCCAGTAGTATCGGCCAGGGGAAGGTCTACACCTTC
CASSIGQGKVYTF
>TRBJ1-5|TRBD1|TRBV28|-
TGTGCCAGCAGACCTGACAGGGACCAGCCCCAGCATTTT
CASRPDRDQPQHF
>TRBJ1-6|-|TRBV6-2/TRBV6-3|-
TGTGCCAGCAGTTATGCGGGCGGGGGACGCGGTTCACCCCTCCACTTT
CASSYAGGGRGSPLHF
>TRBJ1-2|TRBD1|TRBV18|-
TGTGCCAGCTCCCCCGCCGGGACAGACCCTTATGGCTACACCTTC
CASSPAGTDPYGYTF
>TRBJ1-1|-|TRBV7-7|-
TGTGCCAGCAGCCCCCACCCGAACACTGAAGCTTTCTTT
CASSPHPNTEAFF
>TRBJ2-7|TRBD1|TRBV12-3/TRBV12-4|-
TGTGCCAGCAGCAGGACAGGGAATGACGAGCAGTACTTC
CASSRTGNDEQYF
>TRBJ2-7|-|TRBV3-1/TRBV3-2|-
TGTGCCAGCAGCCAAGCGGGGGCAGTATCATACGAGCAGTACTTC
CASSQAGAVSYEQYF
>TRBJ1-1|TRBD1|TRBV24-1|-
TGTGCCACCAGTGATGGGGGACAGGGCCTAAACACTGAAGCTTTCTTT
CATSDGGQGLNTEAFF
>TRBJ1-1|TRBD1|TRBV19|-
TGTGCCAGTAGTATATCTAGGGCAGGGGGCTCGCGCACTGAAGCTTTCTTT
CASSISRAGGSRTEAFF
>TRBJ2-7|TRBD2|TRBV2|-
TGTGCCAGCAGCATACCACTAGCGGGAGTCGGATACGAGCAGTACTTC
CASSIPLAGVGYEQYF
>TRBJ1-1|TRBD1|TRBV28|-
TGTGCCAGCAGTTCCCGGGACAGGTCGTCTTTCTTT
CASSSRDRSSFF
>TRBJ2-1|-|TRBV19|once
TGTGCCAGTAGCCTCGCAGGGAATGAGCAGTTCTTC
CASSLAGNEQFF